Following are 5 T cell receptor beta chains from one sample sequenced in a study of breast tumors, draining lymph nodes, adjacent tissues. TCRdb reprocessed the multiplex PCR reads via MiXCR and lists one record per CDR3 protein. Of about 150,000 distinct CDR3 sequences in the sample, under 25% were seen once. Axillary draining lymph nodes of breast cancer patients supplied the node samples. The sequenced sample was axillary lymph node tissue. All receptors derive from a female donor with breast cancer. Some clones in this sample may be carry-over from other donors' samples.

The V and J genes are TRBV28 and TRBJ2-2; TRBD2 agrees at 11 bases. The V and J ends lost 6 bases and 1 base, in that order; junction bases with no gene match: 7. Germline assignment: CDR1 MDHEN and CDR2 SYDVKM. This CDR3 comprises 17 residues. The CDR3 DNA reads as TGTGCCAGCAGCCCGTATAGCGGGGGGGAGAACACCGGGGAGCTGTTTTTT. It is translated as CASSPYSGGENTGELFF.

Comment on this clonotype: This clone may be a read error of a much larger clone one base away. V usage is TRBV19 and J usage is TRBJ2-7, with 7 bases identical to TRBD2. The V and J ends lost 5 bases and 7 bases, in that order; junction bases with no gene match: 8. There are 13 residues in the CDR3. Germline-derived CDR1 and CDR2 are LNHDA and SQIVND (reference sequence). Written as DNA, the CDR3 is TGTGCCAGTAGTTGGGACCCCGGGAGGGAGCAGTACTTC. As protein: CASSWDPGREQYF.

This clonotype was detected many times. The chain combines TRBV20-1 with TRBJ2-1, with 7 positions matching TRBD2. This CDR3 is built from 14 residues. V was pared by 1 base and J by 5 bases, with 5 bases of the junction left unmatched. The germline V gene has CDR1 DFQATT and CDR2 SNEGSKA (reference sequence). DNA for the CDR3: TGCAGTGCTAGAGGCGCTAGCGGTCACAATGAGCAGTTCTTC. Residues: CSARGASGHNEQFF.

CDR3 bases: TGTGCCAGTACCTCTGGGGGGGGACGGAGCACCGGGGAGCTGTTTTTT. This encodes CASTSGGGRSTGELFF. The chain has TRBV19 and TRBJ2-2, with TRBD2 identical over 7 bases. The CDR3 sequence is 16 residues long. Germline CDR1 and CDR2: LNHDA and SQIVND (reference sequence). V was clipped by 7 bases and J by 4 bases; unmatched bases: 12.

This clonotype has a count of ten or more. Here the CDR3 DNA reads TGTGCCAGCAGCTTAGATGGGCTAGCGGGAGGCCTCACCGGGGAGCTGTTTTTT. Protein product: CASSLDGLAGGLTGELFF. The chain joins TRBV11-2 to TRBJ2-2; 11 nucleotides line up with TRBD2. The germline V gene encodes CDR1 SGHAT and CDR2 FQNNGV. CDR3 length: 18 residues. V shed 0 bases and J 4 bases; nucleotides not matched to a gene: 7.